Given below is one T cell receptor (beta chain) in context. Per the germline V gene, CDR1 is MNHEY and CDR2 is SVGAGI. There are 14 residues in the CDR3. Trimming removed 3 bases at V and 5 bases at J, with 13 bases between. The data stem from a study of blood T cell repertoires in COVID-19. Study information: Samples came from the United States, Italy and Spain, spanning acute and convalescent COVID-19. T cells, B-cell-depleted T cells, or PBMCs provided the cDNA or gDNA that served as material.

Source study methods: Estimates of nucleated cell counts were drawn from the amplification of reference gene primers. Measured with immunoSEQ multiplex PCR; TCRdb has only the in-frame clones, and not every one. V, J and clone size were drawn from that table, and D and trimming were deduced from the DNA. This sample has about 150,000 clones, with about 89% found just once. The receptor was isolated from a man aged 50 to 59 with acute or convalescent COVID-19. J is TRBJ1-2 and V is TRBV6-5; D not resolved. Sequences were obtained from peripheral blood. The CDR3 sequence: CASSYGGQLYGYTF. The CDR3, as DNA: TGTGCCAGCAGTTATGGTGGGCAGTTGTATGGCTACACCTTC.